These T cell receptor beta chains were read from a single sample in a study of T cell changes during pregnancy in multiple sclerosis. Clones were read by immunoSEQ multiplex PCR, and TCRdb kept only the in-frame ones, dropping some. The table includes 70,000 to 100,000 clones, around 93% detected once. This specimen consisted of peripheral blood, obtained in the first trimester of pregnancy. The origin of the receptors is a female donor with multiple sclerosis, enrolled in a pregnancy study. Each CDR3 is given with its conserved first and last residue. A D gene is named only where the DNA matches it firmly. The size of a clone is reported for some rows only, either as once, few or many, or as a class for expanded clones.

NA TRBJ2-3 TRBV5-1 TRBD2 TGCGCCAGCAGCCACCGACCGGGAGGTGGGGCAGATACGCAGTATTTT CASSHRPGGGADTQYF
NA TRBJ1-2 TRBV19 NA TGTGCCAGTAACCGAGAGGGCCGTCCAACTAACTATGGCTACACCTTC CASNREGRPTNYGYTF
NA TRBJ2-5 TRBV5-1 TRBD1 TGCGCCAGCAGCCCCTCCCCGGGACAGCAGTACCAAGAGACCCAGTACTTC CASSPSPGQQYQETQYF
once TRBJ2-1 TRBV5-1 TRBD2 TGCGCCAGCAGCTTGGTTCTAGCGGGGGGAGGGGATGAGCAGTTCTTC CASSLVLAGGGDEQFF
NA TRBJ1-2 TRBV28 TRBD1 TGTGCCAGCAGCAAAACCTCACCAGGGGGGTATGGCTACACCTTC CASSKTSPGGYGYTF
NA TRBJ2-1 TRBV18 TRBD2 TGTGCCAGCTCACCGACTAGCGGATCCTACAATGAGCAGTTCTTC CASSPTSGSYNEQFF
NA TRBJ2-1 TRBV6-5 NA TGTGCCAGCAGTTACGTGACAGGACCTCTTAATGAGCAGTTCTTC CASSYVTGPLNEQFF
NA TRBJ2-1 TRBV25-1 TRBD1 TGTGCCAGCAGTGAGACAGGGGGAGATGGGAATGAGCAGTTCTTC CASSETGGDGNEQFF
NA TRBJ2-5 TRBV15 NA TGTGCCACCAGCAGAGATCGGTCCGGGAAGACCCAGTACTTC CATSRDRSGKTQYF
once TRBJ2-7 TRBV7-9 TRBD2 TGTGCCAGCAGCTTAGTTGTGCCGGGAGGCGAGCAGTACTTC CASSLVVPGGEQYF
NA TRBJ2-7 TRBV13 TRBD2 TGTGCCAGCAGCCAGCGGGAGGAAGGCTACGAGCAGTACTTC CASSQREEGYEQYF
NA TRBJ2-1 TRBV5-1 TRBD2 TGCGCCAGCAGCGACCCTAGCGGGAGCTCCTACAATGAGCAGTTCTTC CASSDPSGSSYNEQFF
NA TRBJ2-1 TRBV7-3 NA TGTGCCAGCAGCCCGTCCGGGAACTCCTACAATGAGCAGTTCTTC CASSPSGNSYNEQFF
NA TRBJ1-4 TRBV7-8 NA TGTGCCAGCAGCCTCGGTCCACTTGCTAGCGGTGGAGAAAAACTGTTTTTT CASSLGPLASGGEKLFF
NA TRBJ2-1 TRBV13 NA TGTGCCAGCAGCCGCCCACGTCAGACCTACAATGAGCAGTTCTTC CASSRPRQTYNEQFF
NA TRBJ2-3 TRBV2 NA TGTGCCAGCACTCCAGACCGGACATATAGCACAGATACGCAGTATTTT CASTPDRTYSTDTQYF
NA TRBJ2-1 TRBV6-6 TRBD2 TGTGCCAGCAGTTGGGGACTAGCGGACGAGCAGTTCTTC CASSWGLADEQFF
NA TRBJ1-5 TRBV7-9 TRBD1 TGTGCCAGCAGCTCCGGGACAGGGAGTCAGCCCCAGCATTTT CASSSGTGSQPQHF
NA TRBJ2-1 TRBV11-2 TRBD2 TGTGCCAGCAGCTCGGACTTCGGACTAGCGGGAGGAATCGAGCAGTTCTTC CASSSDFGLAGGIEQFF
NA TRBJ1-2 TRBV10-3 TRBD1 TGTGCCAACTGGGACAGGGGAAACTATGGCTACACCTTC CANWDRGNYGYTF
once TRBJ2-3 TRBV7-3 TRBD2 TGTGCCAGCAGCTTGATGGGAGCGGGGGTGCGCACAGATACGCAGTATTTT CASSLMGAGVRTDTQYF
NA TRBJ2-3 TRBV4-2 TRBD2 TGTGCCAGCAGCCAAGGTTTGCGGGGGAAGGGCACAGATACGCAGTATTTT CASSQGLRGKGTDTQYF
NA TRBJ2-7 TRBV27 TRBD2 TGTGCCAGCAGTCCGAGCCGACTAGCGGGAGGCTACGAGCAGTACTTC CASSPSRLAGGYEQYF
NA TRBJ2-3 TRBV5-1 NA TGCGCCAGCAGCTTGGCAGGGGACAGCACAGATACGCAGTATTTT CASSLAGDSTDTQYF
NA TRBJ2-2 TRBV6-5 NA TGTGCCAGCAGTTACGCTTTACTTAGCGGGGAGCTGTTTTTT CASSYALLSGELFF
NA TRBJ1-5 TRBV4-2 NA TGTGCCAGCAGCCAAGTACAGGGAAACCAGCCCCAGCATTTT CASSQVQGNQPQHF
NA TRBJ2-1 TRBV30 NA TGTGCCTGGAGCTCTATCAATGAGCAGTTCTTC CAWSSINEQFF
NA TRBJ1-2 TRBV7-8 NA TGTGCCAGCAGCTTACAGGGGAACGCTAACTATGGCTACACCTTC CASSLQGNANYGYTF
NA TRBJ2-1 TRBV6-5 NA TGTGCCGTAGCGACCTCCTACAATGAGCAGTTCTTC CAVATSYNEQFF
once TRBJ2-1 TRBV11-2 TRBD2 TGTGCCAGCAGCTTAACTAGCGGAGGCGGTGAGCAGTTCTTC CASSLTSGGGEQFF
NA TRBJ2-1 TRBV5-1 TRBD2 TGCGCCAGCAGCTTGTCAGTGGGTAGCGGGAGATTAGTTTTTTACAATGAGCAGTTCTTC CASSLSVGSGRLVFYNEQFF
NA TRBJ2-1 TRBV6-5 NA TGTGCCAGCAGTATTACTTCCTCCTACAATGAGCAGTTCTTC CASSITSSYNEQFF
once TRBJ2-5 TRBV7-2 NA TGTGCCAGCAGCTTAGTTCCAGGGATGAAACAAGAGACCCAGTACTTC CASSLVPGMKQETQYF
NA TRBJ2-3 TRBV19 TRBD2 TGTGCCAGTAGTATTTTGGCTAGCGGGAGCTCAGATACGCAGTATTTT CASSILASGSSDTQYF
NA TRBJ2-2 TRBV9 TRBD1 TGTGCCAGCAGCGTATTGACAGGGGGCAAGGGGACCGGGGAGCTGTTTTTT CASSVLTGGKGTGELFF
NA TRBJ1-1 TRBV28 NA TGTGCCAGCAGTTTAAGCCGCCGGGGGGCGGGGAACACTGAAGCTTTCTTT CASSLSRRGAGNTEAFF
few TRBJ1-1 TRBV5-1 TRBD1 TGCGCCAGCAGCTTGAGGGGACAGGAGAACACTGAAGCTTTCTTT CASSLRGQENTEAFF
NA TRBJ2-7 TRBV7-8 NA TGTGCCAGCAGCTTAATACGCAGGCGCGAGCAGTACTTC CASSLIRRREQYF
NA TRBJ1-5 TRBV7-9 TRBD1 TGTGCCAGCAGCTTAGAACGACAGGGCCGAAAGGATCAGCCCCAGCATTTT CASSLERQGRKDQPQHF
NA TRBJ2-7 TRBV19 NA TGTGCCAGTAGGACAACAGGGACGGCGTTCTACGAGCAGTACTTC CASRTTGTAFYEQYF
once TRBJ1-2 TRBV6-5 NA TGTGCCAGCAGCTTATCCGGGACAACCAGATGGTACACCTTC CASSLSGTTRWYTF
once TRBJ1-1 TRBV18 NA TGTGCCAGCTCACCACCGAAACGAGGGCCCGTCCGAGAAGCTTTCTTT CASSPPKRGPVREAFF